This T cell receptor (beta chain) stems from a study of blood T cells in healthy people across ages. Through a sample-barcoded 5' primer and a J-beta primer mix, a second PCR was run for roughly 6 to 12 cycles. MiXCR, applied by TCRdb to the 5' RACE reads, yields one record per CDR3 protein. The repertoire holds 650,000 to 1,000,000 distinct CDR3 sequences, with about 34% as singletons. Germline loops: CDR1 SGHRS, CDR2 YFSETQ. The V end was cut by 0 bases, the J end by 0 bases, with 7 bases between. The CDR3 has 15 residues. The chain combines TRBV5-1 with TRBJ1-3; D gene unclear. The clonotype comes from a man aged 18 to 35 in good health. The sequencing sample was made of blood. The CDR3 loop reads CASSLDRFSGNTIYF. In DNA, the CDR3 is TGCGCCAGCAGCTTGGATCGGTTCTCTGGAAACACCATATATTTT.